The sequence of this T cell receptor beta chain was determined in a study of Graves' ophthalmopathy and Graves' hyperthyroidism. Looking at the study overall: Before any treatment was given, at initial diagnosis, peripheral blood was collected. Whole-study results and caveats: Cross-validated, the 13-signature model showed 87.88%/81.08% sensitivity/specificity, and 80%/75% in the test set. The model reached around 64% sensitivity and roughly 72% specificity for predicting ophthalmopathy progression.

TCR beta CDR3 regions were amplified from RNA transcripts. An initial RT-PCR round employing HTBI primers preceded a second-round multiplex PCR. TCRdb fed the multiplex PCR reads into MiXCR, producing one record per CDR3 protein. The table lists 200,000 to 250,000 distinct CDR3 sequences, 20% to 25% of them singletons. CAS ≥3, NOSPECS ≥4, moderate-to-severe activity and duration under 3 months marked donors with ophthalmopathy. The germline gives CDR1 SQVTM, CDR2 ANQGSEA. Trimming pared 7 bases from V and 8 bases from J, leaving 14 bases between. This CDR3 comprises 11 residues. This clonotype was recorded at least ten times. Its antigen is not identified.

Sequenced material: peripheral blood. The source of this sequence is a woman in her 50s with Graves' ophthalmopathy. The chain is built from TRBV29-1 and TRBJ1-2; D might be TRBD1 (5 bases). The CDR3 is CSGGVGSGYTF. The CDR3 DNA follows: TGCAGCGGAGGGGTCGGGTCGGGCTACACCTTC.